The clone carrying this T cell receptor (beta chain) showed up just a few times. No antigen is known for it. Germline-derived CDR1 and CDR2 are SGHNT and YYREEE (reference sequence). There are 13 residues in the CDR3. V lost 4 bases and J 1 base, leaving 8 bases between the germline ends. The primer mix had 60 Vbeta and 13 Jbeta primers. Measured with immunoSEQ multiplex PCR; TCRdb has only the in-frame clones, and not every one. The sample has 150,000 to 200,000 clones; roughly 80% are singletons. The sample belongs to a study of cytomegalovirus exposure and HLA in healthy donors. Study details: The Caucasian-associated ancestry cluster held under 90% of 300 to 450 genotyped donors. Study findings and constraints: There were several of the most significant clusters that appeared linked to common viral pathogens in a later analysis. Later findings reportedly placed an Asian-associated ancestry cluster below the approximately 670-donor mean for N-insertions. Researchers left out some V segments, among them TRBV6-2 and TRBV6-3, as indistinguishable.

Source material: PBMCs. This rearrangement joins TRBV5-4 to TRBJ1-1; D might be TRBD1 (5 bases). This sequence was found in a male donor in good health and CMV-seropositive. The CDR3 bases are TGTGCCAGCAGCCGAACAGGGAACACTGAAGCTTTCTTT. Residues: CASSRTGNTEAFF. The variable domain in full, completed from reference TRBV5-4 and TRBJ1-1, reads ETGVTQSPTHLIKTRGQQVTLRCSSQSGHNTVSWYQQALGQGPQFIFQYYREEENGRGNFPPRFSGLQFPNYSSELNVNALELDDSALYLCASSRTGNTEAFFGQGTRLTVV.